This T cell receptor beta chain comes out of a study of cytomegalovirus exposure and HLA in healthy donors. Overall study context: Early release data held tens of millions of unique TCRs from HLA-typed donors.

On this clone itself: Antigen: not known.

CDR3 size: 16 residues. With V trimmed by 0 bases and J by 2 bases, 6 bases remained unmatched. Germline CDR1 and CDR2: MGHRA and YSYEKL. Primers for the PCR totalled 60 Vbeta and 13 Jbeta. Clones were read by immunoSEQ multiplex PCR, and TCRdb kept only the in-frame ones, dropping some. The sample shows some 130,000 clones, about three quarters of them seen only once. Findings of the study overall: Most subjects had HLA-A and HLA-B alleles reportedly predicted accurately by TCR beta sequences. Later, TCR association rates were found to vary by HLA locus, highest for DRB1 and lowest for HLA-C.

The sequence was obtained from a human donor in good health. The source material was PBMCs. The rearrangement links TRBV4-1 to TRBJ2-7, with 8 bases that match TRBD1. The chain's CDR3 is CASSQEDRVGTYEQYF. Here the CDR3 DNA reads TGCGCCAGCAGCCAAGAGGACAGGGTCGGCACCTACGAGCAGTACTTC.